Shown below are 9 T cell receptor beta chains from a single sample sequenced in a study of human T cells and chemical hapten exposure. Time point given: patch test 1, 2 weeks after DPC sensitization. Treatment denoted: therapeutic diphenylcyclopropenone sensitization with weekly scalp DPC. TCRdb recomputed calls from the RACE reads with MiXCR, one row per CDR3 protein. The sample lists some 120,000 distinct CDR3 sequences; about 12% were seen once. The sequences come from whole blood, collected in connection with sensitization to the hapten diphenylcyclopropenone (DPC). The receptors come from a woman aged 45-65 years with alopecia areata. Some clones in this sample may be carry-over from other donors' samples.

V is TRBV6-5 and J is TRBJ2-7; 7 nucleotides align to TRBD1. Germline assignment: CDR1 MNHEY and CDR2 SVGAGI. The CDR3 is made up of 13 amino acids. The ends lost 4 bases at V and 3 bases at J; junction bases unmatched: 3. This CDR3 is CASSSGGSYEQYF. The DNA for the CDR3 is TGTGCCAGCAGTTCAGGGGGTAGCTACGAGCAGTACTTC.

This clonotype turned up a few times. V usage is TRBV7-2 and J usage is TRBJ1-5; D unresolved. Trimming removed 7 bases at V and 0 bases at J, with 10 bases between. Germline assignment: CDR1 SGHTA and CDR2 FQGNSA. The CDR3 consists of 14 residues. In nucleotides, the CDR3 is TGTGCCAGCACCCTCGATAGTAGCAATCAGCCCCAGCATTTT. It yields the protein CASTLDSSNQPQHF.

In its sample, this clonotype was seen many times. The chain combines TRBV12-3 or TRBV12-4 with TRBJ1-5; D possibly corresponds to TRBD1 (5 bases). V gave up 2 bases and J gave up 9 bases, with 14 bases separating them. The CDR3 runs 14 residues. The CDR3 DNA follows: TGTGCCAGCAGTTTACTCCGGGATGGGGCGCCCCAGCATTTT. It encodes CASSLLRDGAPQHF.

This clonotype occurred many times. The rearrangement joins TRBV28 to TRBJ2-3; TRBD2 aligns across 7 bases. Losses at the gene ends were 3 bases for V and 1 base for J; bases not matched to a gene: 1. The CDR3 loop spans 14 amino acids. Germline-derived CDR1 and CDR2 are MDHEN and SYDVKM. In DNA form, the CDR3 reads TGTGCCAGCAGTTTTCTAGCGGGCACAGATACGCAGTATTTT. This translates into CASSFLAGTDTQYF.

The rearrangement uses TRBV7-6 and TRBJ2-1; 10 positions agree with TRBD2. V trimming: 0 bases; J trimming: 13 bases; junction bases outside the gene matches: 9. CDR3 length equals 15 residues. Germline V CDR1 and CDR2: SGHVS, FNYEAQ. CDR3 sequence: CASSLALPSGSQQFF. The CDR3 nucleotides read TGTGCCAGCAGCTTAGCTCTGCCTAGCGGGAGCCAACAGTTCTTC.

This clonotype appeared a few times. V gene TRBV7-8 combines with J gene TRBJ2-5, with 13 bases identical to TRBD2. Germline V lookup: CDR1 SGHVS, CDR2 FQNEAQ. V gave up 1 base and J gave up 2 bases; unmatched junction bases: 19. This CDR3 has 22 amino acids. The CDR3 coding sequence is TGTGCCAGCAGCTTAGGGAAAAGACTAGCGGGAGGAAGCCCCTCGGGGCAAGAGACCCAGTACTTC. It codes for CASSLGKRLAGGSPSGQETQYF.

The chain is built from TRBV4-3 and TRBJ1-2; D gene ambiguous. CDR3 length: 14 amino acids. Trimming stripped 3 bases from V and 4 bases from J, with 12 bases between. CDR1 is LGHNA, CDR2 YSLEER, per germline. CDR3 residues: CASSQPGVRYGYTF. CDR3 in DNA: TGCGCCAGCAGCCAGCCCGGCGTACGCTATGGCTACACCTTC.

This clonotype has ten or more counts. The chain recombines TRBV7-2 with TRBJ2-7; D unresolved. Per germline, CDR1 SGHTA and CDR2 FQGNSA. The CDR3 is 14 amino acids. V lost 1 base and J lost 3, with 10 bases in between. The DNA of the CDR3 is TGTGCCAGCAGCTTAGGTTTGTCCATCTACGAGCAGTACTTC. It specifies CASSLGLSIYEQYF.

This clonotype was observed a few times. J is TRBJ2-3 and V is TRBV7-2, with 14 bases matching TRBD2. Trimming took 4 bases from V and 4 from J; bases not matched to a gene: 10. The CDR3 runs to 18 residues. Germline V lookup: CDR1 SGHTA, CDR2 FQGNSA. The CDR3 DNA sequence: TGTGCCAGCAGCTCCCTAGGGGGGACTAGCGGGAGCGCAGATACGCAGTATTTT. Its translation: CASSSLGGTSGSADTQYF.